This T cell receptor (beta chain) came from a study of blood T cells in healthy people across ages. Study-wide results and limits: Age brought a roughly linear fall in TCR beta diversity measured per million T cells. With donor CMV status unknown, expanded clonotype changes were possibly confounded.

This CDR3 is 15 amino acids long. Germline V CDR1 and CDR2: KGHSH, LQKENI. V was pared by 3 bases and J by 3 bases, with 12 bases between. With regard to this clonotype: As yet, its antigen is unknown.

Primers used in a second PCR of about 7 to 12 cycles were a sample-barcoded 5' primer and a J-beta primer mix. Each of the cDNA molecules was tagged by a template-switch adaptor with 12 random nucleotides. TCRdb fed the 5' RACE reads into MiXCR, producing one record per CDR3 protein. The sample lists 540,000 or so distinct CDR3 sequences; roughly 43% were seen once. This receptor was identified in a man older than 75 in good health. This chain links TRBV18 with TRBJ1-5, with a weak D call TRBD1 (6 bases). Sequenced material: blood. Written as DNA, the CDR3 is TGTGCCAGCTCACCCTCCGGACAGTTCAATCAGCCCCAGCATTTT. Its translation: CASSPSGQFNQPQHF. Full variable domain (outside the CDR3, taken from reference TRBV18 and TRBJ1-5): NAGVMQNPRHLVRRRGQEARLRCSPMKGHSHVYWYRQLPEEGLKFMVYLQKENIIDESGMPKERFSAEFPKEGPSILRIQQVVRGDSAAYFCASSPSGQFNQPQHFGDGTRLSIL.